These 30 T cell receptor beta chains originate from one sample sequenced in a study of T cell repertoires in cytomegalovirus infection. MiXCR, applied by TCRdb to the reads, yields one record per CDR3 protein. The repertoire includes 110,000 to 150,000 distinct CDR3 sequences, approximately 30% of them detected once, and roughly 50% sits in the top ten. Their target antigens are unknown. This specimen consisted of CD8+ T cells from cultured PBMCs, obtained from culture after CMV antigen stimulation. These receptors all come from a human donor in good health (CMV status not recorded). Some clones in this sample may be carry-over from other donors' samples.

The chain is built from TRBV9 and TRBJ2-3, with 9 bases lining up with TRBD2. The CDR3 has 17 residues. V gave up 4 bases and J gave up 4 bases; unmatched junction bases: 13. Germline-derived CDR1 and CDR2 are SGDLS and YYNGEE. The CDR3, as DNA: TGTGCCAGCAGCAGATTTTTAGGGCTAGCGGGGTCAGATACGCAGTATTTT. It encodes CASSRFLGLAGSDTQYF. The full variable domain, with the rest looked up from reference TRBV9 and TRBJ2-3, is DSGVTQTPKHLITATGQRVTLRCSPRSGDLSVYWYQQSLDQGLQFLIQYYNGEERAKGNILERFSAQQFPDLHSELNLSSLELGDSALYFCASSRFLGLAGSDTQYFGPGTRLTVL.

The V call is TRBV6-6, the J call TRBJ1-1; possible D gene TRBD1, 6 bases. V shed 5 bases and J shed 3 bases, with 10 bases lying between them. There are 13 residues in the CDR3. Germline-derived CDR1 and CDR2 are MNHNY and SVGAGI (reference sequence). Here the CDR3 reads CASSGRGDTEAFF. In DNA form, the CDR3 reads TGTGCCAGCAGTGGGAGGGGGGACACTGAAGCTTTCTTT.

Only a few counts were recorded for this clonotype. The rearrangement uses TRBV5-4 and TRBJ2-1, with no clear D. Trimming stripped 3 bases from V and 1 base from J, with 5 bases between. The germline CDR1 and CDR2 sequences are SGHNT and YYREEE (reference sequence). The CDR3 length is 13 residues. The CDR3: CASSSESYNEQFF. CDR3 DNA: TGTGCCAGCAGCTCCGAATCCTACAATGAGCAGTTCTTC.

This clonotype was counted a few times. The chain uses TRBV12-3 or TRBV12-4 and TRBJ1-2; D is unclear. The CDR3 consists of 13 residues. V was clipped by 7 bases and J by 6 bases, with 15 bases between them. The CDR3 loop reads CASTESQLNGYTF. In nucleotides, the CDR3 is TGTGCCAGCACCGAGTCACAGCTTAATGGCTACACCTTC.

This clonotype turned up a few times. The V gene is TRBV9, the J gene TRBJ2-5, with no clear D. Germline CDR1 and CDR2: SGDLS and YYNGEE. Trimming removed 0 bases at V and 5 bases at J, with 11 bases between. This CDR3 region has 14 residues. The CDR3 here is CASSVVPGGETQYF. CDR3 bases: TGTGCCAGCAGCGTAGTTCCGGGTGGGGAGACCCAGTACTTC.

This clonotype has only a few counts. This chain joins TRBV6-5 and TRBJ1-6; no reliable D call. V was cut by 5 bases and J by 9 bases, with 17 bases left in between. The germline V gene encodes CDR1 MNHEY and CDR2 SVGAGI. There are 15 residues in the CDR3. The chain's CDR3 is CASSKTTAESSPLHF. The CDR3 DNA reads as TGTGCCAGCAGTAAGACCACGGCAGAGAGTTCACCCCTCCACTTT.

This clonotype has just a few counts. CDR3 DNA sequence: TGCGCCAGCAGCCCATGGGGAGGGGAGCAGAACACTGAAGCTTTCTTT. This codes for CASSPWGGEQNTEAFF. The rearrangement links TRBV5-1 to TRBJ1-1; D perhaps matches TRBD1 (5 bases). This CDR3 region has 16 residues. Germline CDR1 reads SGHRS; CDR2 reads YFSETQ. With 4 bases removed from V and 1 base from J, the gap between germline ends came to 17 bases.

This CDR3 reads CASSGGTSGGYYNEQFF. As DNA, the CDR3 is TGTGCCAGCAGCGGAGGGACTAGCGGGGGGTACTACAATGAGCAGTTCTTC. The chain has TRBV7-9 and TRBJ2-1; 15 nucleotides line up with TRBD2. Trimming removed 5 bases from V and 3 bases from J; junction bases left unmatched: 5. The CDR3 is made up of 17 amino acids. CDR1 SEHNR and CDR2 FQNEAQ come from the germline V gene (reference sequence).

V and J are TRBV5-5 and TRBJ2-1; a weak D match, TRBD2 (5 bases). Trimming left V 1 base short and J 2 bases short, with 10 bases between. The CDR3 sequence is 15 residues long. Germline CDR1 reads SGHKS; CDR2 reads YYEKEE (reference sequence). Here the CDR3 DNA reads TGTGCCAGCAGCTTGATGGAGGTGGCCTACAATGAGCAGTTCTTC. It is translated as CASSLMEVAYNEQFF.

The chain uses TRBV20-1 and TRBJ2-3; D call uncertain. This CDR3 is built from 16 residues. Trimming removed 1 base at V and 0 bases at J, with 14 bases between. Germline CDR1 reads DFQATT; CDR2 reads SNEGSKA (reference sequence). CDR3 bases: TGCAGTGCTAGAGGGGTGCGGTGGGCTAGCACAGATACGCAGTATTTT. It translates to CSARGVRWASTDTQYF.

V gene TRBV2 combines with J gene TRBJ2-3; 7 bases are shared with TRBD2. V lost 7 bases, J lost 13 bases, and 14 bases stayed unmatched. The CDR3 spans 13 residues. CDR1 is SNHLY, CDR2 FYNNEI, per germline. The CDR3 sequence: CASKASTSEGKYF. The CDR3 DNA sequence: TGTGCCAGCAAAGCAAGCACTAGCGAAGGGAAGTATTTT.

This sequence joins TRBV7-6 and TRBJ2-3; 9 bases align to TRBD2. Looked up from germline, CDR1 is SGHVS and CDR2 is FNYEAQ. V was pared by 8 bases and J by 2 bases, with 2 bases of the junction left unmatched. The CDR3 runs 13 residues. DNA for the CDR3: TGTGCCAGCCTAGCGGGGAACACAGATACGCAGTATTTT. The encoded protein is CASLAGNTDTQYF.

This sequence joins TRBV4-1 and TRBJ2-1; D perhaps matches TRBD2 (6 bases). The ends were cut back, 4 bases at V and 7 bases at J, with 14 bases in the middle. The CDR3 is 14 residues long. CDR1 is MGHRA and CDR2 is YSYEKL in the germline V gene. DNA of the CDR3: TGCGCCAGCAGCCGCGGGACGGCGGAAAATGAGCAGTTCTTC. Protein product: CASSRGTAENEQFF.

The V and J genes are TRBV20-1 and TRBJ1-4, with a weak D call TRBD1 (5 bases). CDR1 and CDR2 (germline): DFQATT, SNEGSKA (reference sequence). This CDR3 has 19 amino acids. Deletions cut 2 bases from V and 3 bases from J, with 25 bases between. CDR3 sequence (DNA): TGCAGTGCTAGACGCCCCGGGACCTCGCCCCCTGCAGCTAATGAAAAACTGTTTTTT. The encoded protein is CSARRPGTSPPAANEKLFF.

The rearrangement uses TRBV4-1 and TRBJ2-7; possible D gene TRBD1, 6 bases. CDR3 length equals 15 residues. V was trimmed by 2 bases and J by 0 bases, leaving 11 bases between them. In germline, CDR1 is MGHRA, CDR2 YSYEKL. The CDR3 region is CASSQIRDNSYEQYF. CDR3 DNA sequence: TGCGCCAGCAGCCAAATCCGGGACAACTCCTACGAGCAGTACTTC.

Many counts were recorded for this clonotype. Here the CDR3 DNA reads TGTGCCACCAGTGACTCCTCGGGGGTGAGCTCCTACAATGAGCAGTTCTTC. It codes for CATSDSSGVSSYNEQFF. The chain combines TRBV24-1 with TRBJ2-1; maybe TRBD2 (6 bases). The ends were cut back, 4 bases at V and 0 bases at J, with 15 bases in the middle. Looked up from germline, CDR1 is KGHDR and CDR2 is SFDVKD. CDR3 size: 17 residues.

This chain joins TRBV2 and TRBJ2-5; the D gene is possibly TRBD2 (6 bases). Germline CDR1 is SNHLY and CDR2 is FYNNEI. V was cut by 6 bases and J by 5 bases, with 13 bases left in between. There are 13 residues in the CDR3. The CDR3 DNA sequence: TGTGCCAGCAGCGAACTAGCCGGCGAGACCCAGTACTTC. This sequence encodes CASSELAGETQYF.

The chain couples TRBV6-5 to TRBJ2-7; D is ambiguous. CDR3 size: 13 residues. V was trimmed by 0 bases and J by 6 bases, leaving 9 bases between them. Germline-derived CDR1 and CDR2 are MNHEY and SVGAGI. CDR3 residues: CASSYSGDSEQYF. The CDR3, as DNA: TGTGCCAGCAGTTACTCAGGCGATTCCGAGCAGTACTTC.

A word on this clonotype: Compared with germline, one end of the junction differs, possibly owing to a read error. The chain links TRBV13 to TRBJ1-1; D ambiguous. Germline V gene data show CDR1 as PRHDT and CDR2 as FYEKMQ (reference sequence). CDR3 length: 13 residues. CDR3 residues: CTSTRSRNTEAFF. The CDR3 DNA follows: TGTACCAGCACTCGTAGCCGGAACACTGAAGCTTTCTTT. The full variable domain, rest sourced from reference TRBV13 and TRBJ1-1, is AAGVIQSPRHLIKEKRETATLKCYPIPRHDTVYWYQQGPGQDPQFLISFYEKMQSDKGSIPDRFSAQQFSDYHSELNMSSLELGDSALYFCTSTRSRNTEAFFGQGTRLTVV.

This clonotype was counted between two and nine times. The chain has TRBV2 and TRBJ2-3; D uncertain. Germline CDR1 SNHLY, CDR2 FYNNEI. V was clipped by 8 bases and J by 0 bases, with 18 bases between them. The CDR3 totals 16 residues. The CDR3 DNA reads TGTGCCAGCGGAAGGAGCCAGCAGACTAGCACAGATACGCAGTATTTT. This translates into CASGRSQQTSTDTQYF.

In this sample, this clonotype turned up a few times. The V call is TRBV7-9, the J call TRBJ2-2, with unresolved D. The CDR3 covers 15 residues. The germline V gene encodes CDR1 SEHNR and CDR2 FQNEAQ (reference sequence). Trimming left V 4 bases short and J 5 bases short, with 14 bases between. CDR3 sequence: CASSSGRIQTGELFF. As DNA, the CDR3 is TGTGCCAGCAGCTCCGGACGGATCCAAACCGGGGAGCTGTTTTTT.

In this sample, this clonotype turned up a few times. This chain uses TRBV6-1 with TRBJ2-7; 9 bases are shared with TRBD1. J was trimmed by 3 bases and V by 7 bases; bases with no gene match: 7. The CDR3 covers 14 residues. Germline V CDR1 and CDR2: MNHNS, SASEGT. The CDR3 loop reads CASTMDRGYYEQYF. The CDR3 coding sequence is TGTGCCAGCACTATGGACAGGGGCTACTACGAGCAGTACTTC.

The J gene is TRBJ1-2, the V gene TRBV2; possible D gene TRBD1, 5 bases. This CDR3 is built from 12 residues. Trimming took 7 bases from V and 3 from J, leaving 9 bases between them. CDR1 and CDR2 from the germline V gene are SNHLY and FYNNEI. This CDR3 is CASTRGDYGYTF. The CDR3 nucleotides are TGTGCCAGCACCCGAGGGGACTATGGCTACACCTTC.

This clonotype was seen at least ten times. V is TRBV12-3 or TRBV12-4 and J is TRBJ2-3, with 7 bases fitting TRBD2. The CDR3 extends over 16 amino acids. The J segment lost 1 base and the V segment lost 2 bases, leaving 6 bases of the junction unmatched. CDR3 amino acids: CASSLFGTSGTDTQYF. CDR3 coding DNA: TGTGCCAGCAGTTTATTCGGCACTAGCGGCACAGATACGCAGTATTTT.

This clonotype was counted a few times. CDR3 DNA: TGTGCCAGCAGTTTAAAGTCTAGCGGGCTCGATACGCAGTATTTT. Amino acid sequence: CASSLKSSGLDTQYF. This chain joins TRBV12-3 or TRBV12-4 and TRBJ2-3; 8 nucleotides align to TRBD2. The J segment lost 6 bases and the V segment lost 2 bases, leaving 7 bases of the junction unmatched. The CDR3 length is 15 residues.

This clonotype was seen a single time. The chain recombines TRBV27 with TRBJ1-5; D is possibly TRBD1 (5 bases). The germline V gene has CDR1 MNHEY and CDR2 SMNVEV (reference sequence). The CDR3 totals 16 residues. The V and J ends lost 5 bases and 5 bases respectively, with 19 bases between them. CDR3 coding DNA: TGTGCCAGCAGTCCAATCGCGCGGGGCTCCGATCAGCCCCAGCATTTT. Its protein product is CASSPIARGSDQPQHF.

This clonotype was found many times. The chain has TRBV6-1 and TRBJ1-5, with TRBD1 as a possible D gene (5 bases). CDR1 MNHNS and CDR2 SASEGT come from the germline V gene. Trimming took 6 bases from V and 1 from J, leaving 7 bases between them. The CDR3 has 13 amino acids. The DNA for the CDR3 is TGTGCCAGCAGCGGGGGGAGCAATCAGCCCCAGCATTTT. The encoded protein is CASSGGSNQPQHF.

This rearrangement joins TRBV10-3 to TRBJ2-5; 10 bases fit TRBD1. The ends lost 5 bases at V and 2 bases at J; junction bases unmatched: 14. This CDR3 is built from 18 residues. Germline V gene lookup returns CDR1 ENHRY and CDR2 SYGVKD. Here the CDR3 reads CAISRTGTGVESQETQYF. DNA for the CDR3: TGTGCCATCAGTCGGACCGGGACAGGGGTCGAGAGTCAAGAGACCCAGTACTTC.

This clonotype was seen only once. This chain uses TRBV2 with TRBJ2-3; 10 bases are shared with TRBD2. The J segment lost 2 bases and the V segment lost 3 bases, leaving 2 bases of the junction unmatched. This CDR3 comprises 15 residues. Germline CDR1 SNHLY, CDR2 FYNNEI. The DNA for the CDR3 is TGTGCCAGCAGTGATACTAGCGGGGTCACAGATACGCAGTATTTT. This sequence encodes CASSDTSGVTDTQYF.

The sample holds a few counts of this clonotype. This chain joins TRBV7-9 and TRBJ2-7; TRBD2 matches at 14 bases. Germline CDR1 and CDR2: SEHNR and FQNEAQ (reference sequence). Trimming cost V 4 bases and J 4 bases; bases outside gene matches: 9. CDR3 length: 17 amino acids. This CDR3 reads CASSSARLAGGRYEQYF. In DNA, the CDR3 is TGTGCCAGCAGCTCCGCGCGACTAGCGGGGGGGCGTTACGAGCAGTACTTC.